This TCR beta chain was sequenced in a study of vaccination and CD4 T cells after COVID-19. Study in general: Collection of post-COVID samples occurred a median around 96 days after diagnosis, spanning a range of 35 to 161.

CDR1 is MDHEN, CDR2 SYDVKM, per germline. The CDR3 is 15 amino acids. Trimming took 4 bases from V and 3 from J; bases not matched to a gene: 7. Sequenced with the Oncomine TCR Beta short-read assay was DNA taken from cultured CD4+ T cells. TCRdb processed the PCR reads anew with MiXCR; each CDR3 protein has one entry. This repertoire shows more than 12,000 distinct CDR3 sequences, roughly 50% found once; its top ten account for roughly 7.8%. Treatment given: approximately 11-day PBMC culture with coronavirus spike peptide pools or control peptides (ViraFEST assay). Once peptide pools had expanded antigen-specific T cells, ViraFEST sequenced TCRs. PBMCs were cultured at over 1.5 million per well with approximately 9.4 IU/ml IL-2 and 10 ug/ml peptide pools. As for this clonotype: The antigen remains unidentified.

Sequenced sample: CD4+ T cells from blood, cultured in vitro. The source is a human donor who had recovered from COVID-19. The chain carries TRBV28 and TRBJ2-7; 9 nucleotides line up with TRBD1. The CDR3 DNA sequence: TGTGCCAGCAGTTCTCCGGGACAGGGTGGCTACGAGCAGTACTTC. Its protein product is CASSSPGQGGYEQYF.